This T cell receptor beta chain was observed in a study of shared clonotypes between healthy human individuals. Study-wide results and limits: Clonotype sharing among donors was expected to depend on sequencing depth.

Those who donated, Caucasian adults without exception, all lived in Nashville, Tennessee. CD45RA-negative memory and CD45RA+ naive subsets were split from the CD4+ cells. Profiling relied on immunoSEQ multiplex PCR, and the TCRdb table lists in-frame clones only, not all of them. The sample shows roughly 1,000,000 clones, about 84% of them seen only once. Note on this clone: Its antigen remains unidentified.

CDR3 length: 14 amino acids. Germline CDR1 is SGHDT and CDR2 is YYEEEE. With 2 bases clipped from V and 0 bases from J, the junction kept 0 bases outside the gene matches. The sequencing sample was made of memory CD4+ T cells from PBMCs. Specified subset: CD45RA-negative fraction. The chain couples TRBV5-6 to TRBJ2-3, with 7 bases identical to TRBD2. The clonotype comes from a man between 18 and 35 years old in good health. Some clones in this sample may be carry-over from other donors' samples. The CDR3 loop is CASSFGGSTDTQYF. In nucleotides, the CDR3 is TGTGCCAGCAGCTTCGGGGGGAGCACAGATACGCAGTATTTT.